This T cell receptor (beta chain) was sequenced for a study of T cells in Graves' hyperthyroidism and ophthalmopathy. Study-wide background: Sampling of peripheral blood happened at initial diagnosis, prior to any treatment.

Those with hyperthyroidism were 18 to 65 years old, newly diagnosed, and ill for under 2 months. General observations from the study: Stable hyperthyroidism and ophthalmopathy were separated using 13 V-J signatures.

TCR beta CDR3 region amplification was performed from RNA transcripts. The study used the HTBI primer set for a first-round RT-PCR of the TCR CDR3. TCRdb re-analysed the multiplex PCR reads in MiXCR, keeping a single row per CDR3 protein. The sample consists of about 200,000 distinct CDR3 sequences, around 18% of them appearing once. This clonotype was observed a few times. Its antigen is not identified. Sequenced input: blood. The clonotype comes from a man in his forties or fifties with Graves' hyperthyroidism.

In nucleotides, the CDR3 is TGCGCCAGCAGCCAAGATGGCAGGACCGGCTATGGCTACACCTTC. It codes for CASSQDGRTGYGYTF. The V gene is TRBV4-3, the J gene TRBJ1-2; no clear D gene. Trimming left V 0 bases short and J 4 bases short, with 12 bases between. The germline V gene has CDR1 LGHNA and CDR2 YSLEER. This CDR3 is built from 15 residues.